This TCR beta chain is from a study of blood T cells in healthy people across ages. It was with a sample-barcoded 5' primer and a J-beta primer mix that a second PCR of roughly 7 to 12 cycles was run. Every cDNA molecule bore a tag from a template-switch adaptor containing 12 random nucleotides. Any given sample supplied a minimum of 2.5 million CDR3-containing paired-end reads. MiXCR was run by TCRdb on the 5' RACE reads, yielding one entry per CDR3 protein. The sample shows about 1 million distinct CDR3 sequences, roughly a quarter of them seen only once. About this clonotype itself: Its matching antigen is unknown.

V was shortened by 4 bases and J by 4 bases, with 17 bases between the two germline ends. This CDR3 region has 16 residues. Germline V lookup: CDR1 MRHNA, CDR2 SNTAGT. Findings of the study overall: With unsorted PBMCs, a conclusive comparison of naive versus antigen-experienced cells was not possible.

In addition, the sample was reused for a study of T cells of mothers and their children.

The chain joins TRBV6-4 to TRBJ2-1, with D possibly being TRBD2 (6 bases). The source is a girl aged 2-10 years in good health. Source material: blood. Here the CDR3 reads CASSASVADGYNEQFF. In DNA form, the CDR3 reads TGTGCCAGCAGTGCTTCTGTAGCGGATGGGTACAATGAGCAGTTCTTC.